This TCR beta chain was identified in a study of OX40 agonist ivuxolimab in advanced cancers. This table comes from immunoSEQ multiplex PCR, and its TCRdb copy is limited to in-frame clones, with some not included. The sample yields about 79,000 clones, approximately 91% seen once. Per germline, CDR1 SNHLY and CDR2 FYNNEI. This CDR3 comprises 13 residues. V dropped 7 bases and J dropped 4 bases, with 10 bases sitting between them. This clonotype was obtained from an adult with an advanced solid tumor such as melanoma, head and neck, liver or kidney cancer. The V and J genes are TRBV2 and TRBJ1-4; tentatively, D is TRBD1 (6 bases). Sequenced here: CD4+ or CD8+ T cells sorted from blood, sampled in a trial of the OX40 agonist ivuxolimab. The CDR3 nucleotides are TGTGCCAGCAAGGGGGGGCTTAATGAAAAACTGTTTTTT. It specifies CASKGGLNEKLFF. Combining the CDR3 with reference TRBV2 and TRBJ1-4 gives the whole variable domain EPEVTQTPSHQVTQMGQEVILRCVPISNHLYFYWYRQILGQKVEFLVSFYNNEISEKSEIFDDQFSVERPDGSNFTLKIRSTKLEDSAMYFCASKGGLNEKLFFGSGTQLSVL.